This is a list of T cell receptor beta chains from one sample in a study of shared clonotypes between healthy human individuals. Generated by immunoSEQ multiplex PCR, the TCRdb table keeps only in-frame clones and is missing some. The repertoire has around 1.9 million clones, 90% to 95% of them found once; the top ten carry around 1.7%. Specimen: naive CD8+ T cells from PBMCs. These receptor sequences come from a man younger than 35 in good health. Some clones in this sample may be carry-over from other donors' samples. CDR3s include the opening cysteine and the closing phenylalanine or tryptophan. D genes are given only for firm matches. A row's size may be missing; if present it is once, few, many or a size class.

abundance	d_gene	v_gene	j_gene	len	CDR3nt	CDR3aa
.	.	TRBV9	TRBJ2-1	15	TGTGCCAGCAGCCCGATAGGTCCCCCACGGGGAGAGCAGTTCTTC	CASSPIGPPRGEQFF
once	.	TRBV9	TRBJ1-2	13	TGTGCCAGCTCCGCCGGGACGAGTCGTGGCTACACCTTC	CASSAGTSRGYTF
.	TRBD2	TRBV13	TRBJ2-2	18	TGTGCCAGCAGCCTCACCGGAGAGTCGGGAGGGAGAACCGGGGAGCTGTTTTTT	CASSLTGESGGRTGELFF
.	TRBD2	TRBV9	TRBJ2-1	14	TGTGCCAGCAGCAGTAGCGGGATGCTCGGGGAGCAGTTCTTC	CASSSSGMLGEQFF
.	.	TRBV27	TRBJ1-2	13	TGTGCCAGCAGCTCTCGACGGCACTATGGCTACACCTTC	CASSSRRHYGYTF
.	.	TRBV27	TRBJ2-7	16	TGTGCCAGCAGTTTATCGGAGGGATCAAAAGGCTACGAGCAGTACTTC	CASSLSEGSKGYEQYF
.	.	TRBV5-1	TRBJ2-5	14	TGCGCCAGCAGCTTGGGGACCCTCAGGGAGACCCAGTACTTC	CASSLGTLRETQYF
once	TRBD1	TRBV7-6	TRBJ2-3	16	TGTGCCAGCAGCCCAGACCGGGACAGGGTGACAGATACGCAGTATTTT	CASSPDRDRVTDTQYF
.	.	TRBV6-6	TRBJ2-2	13	TGTGCCAGCAGTTACGGTGAAAACGGGGAGCTGTTTTTT	CASSYGENGELFF
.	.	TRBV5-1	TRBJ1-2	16	TGCGCCAGCAGATGGGGCCTAGAGGTCCTGGGCTATGGCTACACCTTC	CASRWGLEVLGYGYTF
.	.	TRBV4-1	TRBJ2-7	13	TGCGCCAGCAGCCCGATTCCTTCCTACGAGCAGTACTTC	CASSPIPSYEQYF
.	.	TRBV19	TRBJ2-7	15	TGTGCCAGTAGCCCCCGCCCGGGGGAAACCTACGAGCAGTACTTC	CASSPRPGETYEQYF
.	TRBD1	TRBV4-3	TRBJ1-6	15	TGCGCCAGCAGCCACGGGACAGGGTTGAATTCACCCCTCCACTTT	CASSHGTGLNSPLHF
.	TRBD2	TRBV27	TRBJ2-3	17	TGTGCCAGCAGTTTATTATCTAGCGGGATGAAAACAGATACGCAGTATTTT	CASSLLSSGMKTDTQYF
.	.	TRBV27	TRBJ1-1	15	TGTGCCAGCAGTACAGGGATCGGAGGGAACACTGAAGCTTTCTTT	CASSTGIGGNTEAFF
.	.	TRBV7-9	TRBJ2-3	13	TGTGCCAGCGGTGTCTCGGGGTCAGATACGCAGTATTTT	CASGVSGSDTQYF
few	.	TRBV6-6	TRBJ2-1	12	TGTGCCAGCAGCTACCCGGGGAATGAGCAGTTCTTC	CASSYPGNEQFF
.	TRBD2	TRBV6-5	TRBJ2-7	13	TGTGCCAGCAGTCAACTAGCGGGTGGAGAGCAGTACTTC	CASSQLAGGEQYF
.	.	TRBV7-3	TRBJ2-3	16	TGTGCCAGCAGCCCAGATCGGGAACCGGGTGCAGATACGCAGTATTTT	CASSPDREPGADTQYF
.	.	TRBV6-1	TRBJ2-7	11	TGTGCCAGCCGATACTCCTACGAGCAGTACTTC	CASRYSYEQYF
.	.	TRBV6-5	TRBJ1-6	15	TGTGCCTCCGGCCGGGACGTAACCTATAATTCACCCCTCCACTTT	CASGRDVTYNSPLHF
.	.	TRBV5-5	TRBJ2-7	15	TGTGCCAGCAGCCCCTCCCCACGGGTTACCTACGAGCAGTACTTC	CASSPSPRVTYEQYF
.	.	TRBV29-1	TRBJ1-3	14	TGCAGCGTTGTGGGGGAGGCCTCTGGAAACACCATATATTTT	CSVVGEASGNTIYF
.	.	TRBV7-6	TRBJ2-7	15	TGTGCCAGCAGCCCAATGGACAGCGGTTCCTACGAGCAGTACTTC	CASSPMDSGSYEQYF
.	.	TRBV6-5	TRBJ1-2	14	TGTGCCAGCAGCCAGGCCCCTACTAACTATGGCTACACCTTC	CASSQAPTNYGYTF
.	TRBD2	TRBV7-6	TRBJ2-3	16	TGTGCCAGCAGCTTAGTCGCTAGCGGGAGAACAGATACGCAGTATTTT	CASSLVASGRTDTQYF
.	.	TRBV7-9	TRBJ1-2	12	TGTGCCAGCAGCTTTCCGGTAGATGGCTACACCTTC	CASSFPVDGYTF
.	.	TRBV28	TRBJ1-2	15	TGTGCCAGCAGACCCGAGACCTACCCCCGGGAAGGCTACACCTTC	CASRPETYPREGYTF
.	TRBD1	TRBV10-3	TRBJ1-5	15	TGTGCCATCAGTGAGTCTCGGACAGGGACGCAGCCCCAGCATTTT	CAISESRTGTQPQHF
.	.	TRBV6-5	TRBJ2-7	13	TGTGCCAGCAGTACCTTCCGGGGGTACGAGCAGTACTTC	CASSTFRGYEQYF
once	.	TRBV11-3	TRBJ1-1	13	TGTGCCAGCAGCTCCAAGAGAAACACTGAAGCTTTCTTT	CASSSKRNTEAFF
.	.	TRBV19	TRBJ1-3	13	TGTGCCAGTATACAGGGCTCTGGAAACACCATATATTTT	CASIQGSGNTIYF
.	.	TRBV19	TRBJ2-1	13	TGTGCCAGTAGTGTGGATTCCTACAATGAGCAGTTCTTC	CASSVDSYNEQFF
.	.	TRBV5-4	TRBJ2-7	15	TGTGCCAGCAGCTTCGACAGGAGAATCTCCTACGAGCAGTACTTC	CASSFDRRISYEQYF
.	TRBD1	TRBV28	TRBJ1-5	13	TGTGCCAGCAGCAGTGACAGGGAACAGCCCCAGCATTTT	CASSSDREQPQHF
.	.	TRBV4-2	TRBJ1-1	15	TGTGCCAGCAGCCAAGAAGGAGGAATGAACACTGAAGCTTTCTTT	CASSQEGGMNTEAFF
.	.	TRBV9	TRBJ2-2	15	TGTGCCAGCAGCGACAGGGCGTCGAACACCGGGGAGCTGTTTTTT	CASSDRASNTGELFF
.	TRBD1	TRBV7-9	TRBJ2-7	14	TGTGCCAGCAGCTCCCGGGACAGCCCCTACGAGCAGTACTTC	CASSSRDSPYEQYF
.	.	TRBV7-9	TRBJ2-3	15	TGTGCCAGCAGCTTTCTGGGGGTTCGCACAGATACGCAGTATTTT	CASSFLGVRTDTQYF
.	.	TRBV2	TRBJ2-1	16	TGTGCCAGCAGTGAATATGAGAGTTGGTCCTACAATGAGCAGTTCTTC	CASSEYESWSYNEQFF
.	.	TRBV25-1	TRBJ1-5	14	TGTGCCAGCAGTGAATATGCGGCTTATCAGCCCCAGCATTTT	CASSEYAAYQPQHF
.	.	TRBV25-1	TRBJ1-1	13	TGTGCCAGCAGTGATCATTGGAACACTGAAGCTTTCTTT	CASSDHWNTEAFF
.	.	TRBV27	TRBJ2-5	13	TGTGCCAGCAGCTTAGACGGACAAGAGACCCAGTACTTC	CASSLDGQETQYF
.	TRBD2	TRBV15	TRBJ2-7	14	TGTGCCACCAGCAAGCGCGGGAGTTTCCACGAGCAGTACTTC	CATSKRGSFHEQYF
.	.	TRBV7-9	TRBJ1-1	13	TGTGCCAGCAGCCATGAGATTAACACTGAAGCCTTCTTT	CASSHEINTEAFF
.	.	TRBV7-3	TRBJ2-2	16	TGTGCCAGCAGCTCCCCGGAGGGAATCGCCACCGGGGAGCTGTTTTTT	CASSSPEGIATGELFF
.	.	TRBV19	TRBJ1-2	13	TGTGCCAGTAGCCGTACAGGAACAGATGGCTACACCTTC	CASSRTGTDGYTF
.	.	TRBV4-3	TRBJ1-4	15	TGCGCCAGCAGCCAATATAGTCAGACTAATGAAAAACTGTTTTTT	CASSQYSQTNEKLFF
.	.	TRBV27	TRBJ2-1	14	TGTGCCAGCAGCTACAATACTGTCTACAATGAGCAGTTCTTC	CASSYNTVYNEQFF
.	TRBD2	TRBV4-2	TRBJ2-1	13	TGTGCCAGCAAACTAGCGGGTGACAATGAGCAGTTCTTC	CASKLAGDNEQFF
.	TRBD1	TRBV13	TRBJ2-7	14	TGTGCCAGCCTTAACAGGGGTGCCCTCTACGAGCAGTACTTC	CASLNRGALYEQYF
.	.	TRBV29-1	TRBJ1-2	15	TGCAGCGTTGCACAGAGAACAAAAGCTAACTATGGCTACACCTTC	CSVAQRTKANYGYTF
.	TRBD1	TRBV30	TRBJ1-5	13	TGTGCCTGGGGGACAGTTAGCAATCAGCCCCAGCATTTT	CAWGTVSNQPQHF
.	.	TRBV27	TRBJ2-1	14	TGTGCCAGCAGTGGGGCTAGCGACTACAATGAGCAGTTCTTC	CASSGASDYNEQFF
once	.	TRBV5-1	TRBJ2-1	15	TGCGCCAGCAGGTTAACCAGGCGGCCTCTCGATGAGCAGTTCTTC	CASRLTRRPLDEQFF
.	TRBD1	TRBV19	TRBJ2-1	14	TGTGCCAGTAGTGCGGACAGGGGATGGAATGAGCAGTTCTTC	CASSADRGWNEQFF